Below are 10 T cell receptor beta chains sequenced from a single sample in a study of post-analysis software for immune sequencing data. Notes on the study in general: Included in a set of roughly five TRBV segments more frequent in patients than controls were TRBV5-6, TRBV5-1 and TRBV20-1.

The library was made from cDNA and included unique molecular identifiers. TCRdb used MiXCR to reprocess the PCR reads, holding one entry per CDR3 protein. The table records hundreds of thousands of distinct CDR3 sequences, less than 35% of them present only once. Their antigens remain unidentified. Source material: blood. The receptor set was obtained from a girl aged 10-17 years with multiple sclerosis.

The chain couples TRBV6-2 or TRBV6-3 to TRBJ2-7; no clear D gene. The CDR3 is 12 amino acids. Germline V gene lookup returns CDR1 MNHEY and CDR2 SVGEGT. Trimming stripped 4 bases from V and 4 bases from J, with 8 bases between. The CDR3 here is CASSSRKYEQYF. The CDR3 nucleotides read TGTGCCAGCAGTTCCAGGAAGTACGAGCAGTACTTC.

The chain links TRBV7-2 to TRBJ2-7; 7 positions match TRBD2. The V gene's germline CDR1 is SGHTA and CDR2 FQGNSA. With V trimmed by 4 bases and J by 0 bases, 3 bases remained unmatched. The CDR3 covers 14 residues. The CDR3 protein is CASSSGTTSYEQYF. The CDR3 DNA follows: TGTGCCAGCAGCTCCGGGACTACCTCCTACGAGCAGTACTTC.

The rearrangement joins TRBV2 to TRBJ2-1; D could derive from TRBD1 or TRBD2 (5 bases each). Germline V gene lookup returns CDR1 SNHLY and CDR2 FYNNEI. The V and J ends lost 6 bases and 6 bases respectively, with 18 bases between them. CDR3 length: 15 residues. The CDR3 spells CASSSGAGDFNEQFF. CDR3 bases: TGTGCCAGCAGCTCCGGGGCAGGAGACTTCAATGAGCAGTTCTTC.

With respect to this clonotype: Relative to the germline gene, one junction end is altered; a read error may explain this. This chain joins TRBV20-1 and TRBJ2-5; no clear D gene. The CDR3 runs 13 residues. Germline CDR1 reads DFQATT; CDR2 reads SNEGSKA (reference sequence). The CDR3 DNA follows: TGCAGTGCTAGAGATCAAAATGCAGAGACCCGGTACTTC. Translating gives CSARDQNAETRYF.

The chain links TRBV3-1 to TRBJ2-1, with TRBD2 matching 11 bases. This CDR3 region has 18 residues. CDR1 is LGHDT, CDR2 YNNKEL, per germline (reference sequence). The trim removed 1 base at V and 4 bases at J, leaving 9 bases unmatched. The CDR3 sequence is CASSQAFLASGGYNEQFF. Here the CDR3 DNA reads TGTGCCAGCAGCCAAGCGTTTTTGGCTAGCGGGGGGTACAATGAGCAGTTCTTC.

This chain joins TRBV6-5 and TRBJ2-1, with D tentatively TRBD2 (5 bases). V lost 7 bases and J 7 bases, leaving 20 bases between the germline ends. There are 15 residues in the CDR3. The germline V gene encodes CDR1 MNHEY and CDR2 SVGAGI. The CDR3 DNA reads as TGTGCCAGCAAATTACGAGGGAGAGGTTTAAATGAGCAGTTCTTC. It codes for CASKLRGRGLNEQFF.

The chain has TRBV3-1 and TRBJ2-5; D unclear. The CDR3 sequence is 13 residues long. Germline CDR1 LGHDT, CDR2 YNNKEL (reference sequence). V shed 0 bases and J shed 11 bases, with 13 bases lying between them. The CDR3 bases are TGTGCCAGCAGCCAAGATCAATATGCGCCGCAGTACTTC. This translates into CASSQDQYAPQYF.

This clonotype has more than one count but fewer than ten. The CDR3 protein is CASSETGSSYGYTF. The CDR3 DNA follows: TGTGCCAGCAGTGAGACAGGGTCCAGCTATGGCTACACCTTC. The chain recombines TRBV2 with TRBJ1-2; 7 bases map to TRBD1. The V gene end was trimmed by 3 bases and the J gene end by 4 bases; junction bases not matched to a gene: 5. Germline V lookup: CDR1 SNHLY, CDR2 FYNNEI. This CDR3 spans 14 amino acids.

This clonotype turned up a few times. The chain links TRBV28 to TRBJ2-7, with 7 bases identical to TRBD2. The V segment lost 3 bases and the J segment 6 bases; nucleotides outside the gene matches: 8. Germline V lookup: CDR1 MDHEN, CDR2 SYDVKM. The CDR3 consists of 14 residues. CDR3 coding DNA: TGTGCCAGCAGTTTTTCGCGGGAGTTAGCCGAGCAGTACTTC. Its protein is CASSFSRELAEQYF. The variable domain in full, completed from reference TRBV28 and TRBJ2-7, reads DVKVTQSSRYLVKRTGEKVFLECVQDMDHENMFWYRQDPGLGLRLIYFSYDVKMKEKGDIPEGYSVSREKKERFSLILESASTNQTSMYLCASSFSRELAEQYFGPGTRLTVT.

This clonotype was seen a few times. The CDR3 DNA reads TGTGCCAGCAGAGGCGCTAGGGACAAAGGATCCTACGAGCAGTACTTC. It yields the protein CASRGARDKGSYEQYF. V usage is TRBV6-2 or TRBV6-3 and J usage is TRBJ2-7, with a possible D match to TRBD1 (6 bases). The germline gives CDR1 MNHEY, CDR2 SVGEGT. Trimming shortened V by 6 bases and J by 1 base, and 19 bases separated the two germline ends. The CDR3 runs to 16 residues.